This TCR beta chain was identified in a study of T cell responses to AZD1222 COVID-19 vaccine. Notes on the study in general: Unmutated variant regions are reportedly the target of nearly half of TCRs that are spike-specific. Clonal diversity was possibly underestimated, and the donors were mostly white British, with more females. The span of vaccine-associated CD4 TCRs extended across spike, with dominance at 160-218 and 743-854.

CDR1 and CDR2 (germline): SGHTA, FQGTGA. The CDR3 is 14 amino acids. The V end was cut by 6 bases, the J end by 3 bases, with 14 bases between. A remark on this clone: Its cognate antigen is unknown.

The assay was immunoSEQ multiplex PCR, and TCRdb's table has in-frame clones only and misses some. The sample has around 140,000 clones; roughly nine tenths are singletons. The V and J genes are TRBV7-3 and TRBJ1-1; tentative D call: TRBD1 (6 bases). This clonotype was obtained from an adult who received the MenACWY meningococcal vaccine as a control. Here the sequenced sample was peripheral blood, taken 28 days after the second dose of the MenACWY control vaccine. The CDR3, as DNA: TGTGCCAGCAGACGACAGGAATTGGACACTGAAGCTTTCTTT. Protein: CASRRQELDTEAFF.